The entry below describes one T cell receptor (beta chain). The antigen is unknown. The protocol was immunoSEQ multiplex PCR, while the TCRdb copy is restricted to in-frame clones and leaves out a portion. The data show tens of thousands of clones, about 80% seen once. The data derive from a study of a mutant IDH1 vaccine in newly diagnosed glioma. Across the study: Among treated patients, approximately 62% were male and about 38% female, and mean age was 40.4 years.

Time point denoted: baseline, week 1 (first vaccination visit). Treatment defined: pre-vaccination baseline after standard-of-care therapy. New WHO grade 3 or 4 astrocytomas that were IDH1-mutant and ATRX-lost occurred in the donors. This CDR3 comprises 13 residues. In germline, CDR1 is MNHNY, CDR2 SVGAGI (reference sequence). V was cut by 5 bases and J by 5 bases, with 13 bases left in between. Findings and limits, study-wide: Vaccination elicited immune responses in 93.3% of patients. Pseudoprogression apparently lacked any relation to changes in top peripheral T cell clonotypes.

The TCR originated in a man aged 45-65 years with glioma. Some clones in this sample may be carry-over from other donors' samples. The chain is built from TRBV6-6 and TRBJ2-7, with unresolved D. The material was peripheral blood mononuclear cells (PBMCs), obtained from a glioma patient treated with radiotherapy, temozolomide or both. CDR3 bases: TGTGCCAGCAGTAGGGCAGCGCTCGACGAGCAGTACTTC. This gives the protein CASSRAALDEQYF.